The present TCR beta chain was sequenced within a study of CD8+CD57+ T cells in acquired aplastic anemia. Overall study: Sorted CD4+ and CD8+ cells gave a mean 3.2 ug DNA, range roughly 0.18 to 30 ug. Study-level points and caveats: Patients and controls shared some 30 CD8+ CDR3 sequences, highly expressed in patients. Any difference that existed in CD8+ Simpson's diversity between patients and controls was not significant.

TCR beta VDJ combinations and CDR3 sequences were profiled from genomic DNA. TCRdb re-analysed the reads in MiXCR, keeping a single row per CDR3 protein. The sample includes around 180,000 distinct CDR3 sequences, roughly 63% of them seen just once. There are many counts of this clonotype. Its antigen is not known. This CDR3 spans 17 amino acids. V was clipped by 1 base and J by 6 bases; unmatched bases: 7. CDR1 and CDR2 from the germline V gene are PRHDT and FYEKMQ (reference sequence). The sequence derives from a human donor in good health. J is TRBJ2-2 and V is TRBV13, with TRBD2 matching 11 bases. Source material: sorted CD4+, CD8+, or CD8+CD57+ T cells (not recorded which) from PBMCs. CDR3 bases: TGTGCCAGCAGCTTAGTTAGCGGGAGGGCCCAACCCGGGGAGCTGTTTTTT. Translation gives CASSLVSGRAQPGELFF.